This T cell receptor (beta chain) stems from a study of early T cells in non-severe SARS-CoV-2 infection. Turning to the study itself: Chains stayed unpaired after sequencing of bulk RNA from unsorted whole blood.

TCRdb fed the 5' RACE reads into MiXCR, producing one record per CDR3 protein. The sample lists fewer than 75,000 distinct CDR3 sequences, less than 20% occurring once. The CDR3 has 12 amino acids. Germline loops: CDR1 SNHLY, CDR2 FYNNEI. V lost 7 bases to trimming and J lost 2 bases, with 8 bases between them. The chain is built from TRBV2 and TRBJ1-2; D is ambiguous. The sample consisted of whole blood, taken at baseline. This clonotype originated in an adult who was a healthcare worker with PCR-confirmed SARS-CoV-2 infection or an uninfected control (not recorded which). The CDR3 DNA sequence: TGTGCCAGCACAGCCAAGAACTATGGCTACACCTTC. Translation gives CASTAKNYGYTF.